A single count supports the clone carrying this T cell receptor beta chain. The sample comes from a study of blood T cell repertoires in COVID-19. This CDR3 is 14 amino acids long. V lost 0 bases, J lost 5 bases, and 4 bases stayed unmatched. CDR1 is MNHEY and CDR2 is SMNVEV in the germline V gene (reference sequence). Some clones are missing from TCRdb's copy, which holds only in-frame ones; the method was immunoSEQ multiplex PCR. The sample carries 390,000 or so clones, roughly 90% recorded once. The sequence derives from a woman aged 30 to 39 with COVID-19, enrolled during active disease. Sequencing input: peripheral blood. The rearrangement links TRBV27 to TRBJ2-7; 7 nucleotides agree with TRBD2. DNA of the CDR3: TGTGCCAGCAGTTTATCGCGGGGGTCGGACGAGCAGTACTTC. Amino acid sequence: CASSLSRGSDEQYF.